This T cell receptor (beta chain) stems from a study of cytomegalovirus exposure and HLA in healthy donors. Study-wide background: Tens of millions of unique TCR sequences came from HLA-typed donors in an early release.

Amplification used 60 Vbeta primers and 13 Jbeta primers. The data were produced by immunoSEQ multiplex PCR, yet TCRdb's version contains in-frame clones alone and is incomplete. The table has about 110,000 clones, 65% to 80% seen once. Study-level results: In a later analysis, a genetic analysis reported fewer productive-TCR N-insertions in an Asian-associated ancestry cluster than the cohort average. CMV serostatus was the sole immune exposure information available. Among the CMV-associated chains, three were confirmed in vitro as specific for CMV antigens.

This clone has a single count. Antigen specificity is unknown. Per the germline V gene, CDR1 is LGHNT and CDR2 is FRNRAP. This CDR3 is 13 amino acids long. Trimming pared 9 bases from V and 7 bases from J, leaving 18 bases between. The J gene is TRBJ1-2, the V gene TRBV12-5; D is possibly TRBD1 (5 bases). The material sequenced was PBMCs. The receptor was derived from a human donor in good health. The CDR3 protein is CARGRGDTVGYTF. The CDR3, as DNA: TGTGCTAGGGGTCGGGGGGATACAGTTGGCTACACCTTC.